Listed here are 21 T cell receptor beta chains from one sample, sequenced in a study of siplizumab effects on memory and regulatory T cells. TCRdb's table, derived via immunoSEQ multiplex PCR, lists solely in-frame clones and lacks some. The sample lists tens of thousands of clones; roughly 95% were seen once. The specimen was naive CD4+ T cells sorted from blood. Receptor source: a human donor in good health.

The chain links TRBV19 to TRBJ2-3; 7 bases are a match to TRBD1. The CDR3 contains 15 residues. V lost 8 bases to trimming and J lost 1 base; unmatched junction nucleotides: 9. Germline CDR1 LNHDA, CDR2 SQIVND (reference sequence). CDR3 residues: CASYQTGLGTDTQYF. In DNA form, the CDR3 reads TGTGCCAGTTACCAGACAGGGCTTGGCACAGATACGCAGTATTTT.

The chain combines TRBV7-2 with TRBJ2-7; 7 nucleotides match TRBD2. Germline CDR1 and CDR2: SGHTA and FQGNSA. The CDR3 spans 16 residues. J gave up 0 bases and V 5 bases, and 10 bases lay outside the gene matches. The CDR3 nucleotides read TGTGCCAGCAGCCTATACCCTAGCGGAGTCTCCTACGAGCAGTACTTC. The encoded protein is CASSLYPSGVSYEQYF.

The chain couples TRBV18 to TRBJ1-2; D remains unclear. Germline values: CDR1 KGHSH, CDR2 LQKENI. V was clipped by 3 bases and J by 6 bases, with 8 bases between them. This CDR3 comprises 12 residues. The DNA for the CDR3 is TGTGCCAGCTCACCCCTTGACGATGGCTACACCTTC. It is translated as CASSPLDDGYTF.

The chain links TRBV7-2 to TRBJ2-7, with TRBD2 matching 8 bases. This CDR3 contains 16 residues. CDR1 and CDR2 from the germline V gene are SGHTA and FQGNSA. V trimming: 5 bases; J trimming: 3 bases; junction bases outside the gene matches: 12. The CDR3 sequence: CASSPRGGGTLYEQYF. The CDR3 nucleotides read TGTGCCAGCAGCCCAAGGGGCGGGGGGACCCTCTACGAGCAGTACTTC.

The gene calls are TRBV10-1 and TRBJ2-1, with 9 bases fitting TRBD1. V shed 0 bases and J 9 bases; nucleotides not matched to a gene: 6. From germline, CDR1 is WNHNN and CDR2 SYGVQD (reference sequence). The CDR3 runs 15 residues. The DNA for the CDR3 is TGCGCCAGCAGTGAGTCGGGACAGGGTGTTAGTGAGCAGTTCTTC. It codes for CASSESGQGVSEQFF.

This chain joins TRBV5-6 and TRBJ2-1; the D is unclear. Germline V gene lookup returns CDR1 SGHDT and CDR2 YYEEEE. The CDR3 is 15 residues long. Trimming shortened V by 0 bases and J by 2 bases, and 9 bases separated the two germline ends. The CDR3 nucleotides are TGTGCCAGCAGCTTGGACTTGGGGACCTACAATGAGCAGTTCTTC. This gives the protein CASSLDLGTYNEQFF.

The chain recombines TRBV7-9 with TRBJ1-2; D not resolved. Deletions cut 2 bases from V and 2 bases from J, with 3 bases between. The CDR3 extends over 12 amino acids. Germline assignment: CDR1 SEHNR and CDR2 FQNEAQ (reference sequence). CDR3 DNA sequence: TGTGCCAGCAGCTTAAGCAACTATGGCTACACCTTC. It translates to CASSLSNYGYTF.

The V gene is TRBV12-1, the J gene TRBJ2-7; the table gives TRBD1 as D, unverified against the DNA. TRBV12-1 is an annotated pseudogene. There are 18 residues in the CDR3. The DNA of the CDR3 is TGTGCCAGCAGCTTTTGGCCAGGGGAGCGTCGCTGCTCCTACGAGCAGTACTTC. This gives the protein CASSFWPGERRCSYEQYF.

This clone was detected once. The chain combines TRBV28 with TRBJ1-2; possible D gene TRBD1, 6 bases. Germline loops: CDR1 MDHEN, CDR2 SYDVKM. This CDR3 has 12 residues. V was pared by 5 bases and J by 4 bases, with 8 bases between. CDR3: CASSGTIYGYTF. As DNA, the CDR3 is TGTGCCAGCAGTGGGACAATCTATGGCTACACCTTC.

CDR3 amino acids: CALQGSPDTQYF. CDR3 DNA: TGTGCCTTACAGGGAAGCCCAGATACGCAGTATTTT. The genes are TRBV7-9 and TRBJ2-3, with TRBD1 as a possible D gene (6 bases). Per the germline V gene, CDR1 is SEHNR and CDR2 is FQNEAQ (reference sequence). This CDR3 is built from 12 residues. V was shortened by 11 bases and J by 4 bases, with 13 bases between the two germline ends.

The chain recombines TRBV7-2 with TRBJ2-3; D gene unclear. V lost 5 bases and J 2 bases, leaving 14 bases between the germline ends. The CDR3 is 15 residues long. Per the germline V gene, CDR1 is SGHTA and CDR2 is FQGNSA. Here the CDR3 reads CASSRSHTNTDTQYF. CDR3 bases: TGTGCCAGCAGCCGTAGCCACACCAACACAGATACGCAGTATTTT. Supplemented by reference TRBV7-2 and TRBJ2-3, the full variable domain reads GAGVSQSPSNKVTEKGKDVELRCDPISGHTALYWYRQSLGQGLEFLIYFQGNSAPDKSGLPSDRFSAERTGGSVSTLTIQRTQQEDSAVYLCASSRSHTNTDTQYFGPGTRLTVL.

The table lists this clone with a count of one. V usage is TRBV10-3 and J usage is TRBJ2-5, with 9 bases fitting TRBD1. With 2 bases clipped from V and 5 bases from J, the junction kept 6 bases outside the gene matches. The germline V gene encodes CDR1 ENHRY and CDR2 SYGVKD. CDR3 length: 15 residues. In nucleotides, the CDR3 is TGTGCCATCAGTGAGGGGAGACAGGGGGGGGAGACCCAGTACTTC. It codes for CAISEGRQGGETQYF.

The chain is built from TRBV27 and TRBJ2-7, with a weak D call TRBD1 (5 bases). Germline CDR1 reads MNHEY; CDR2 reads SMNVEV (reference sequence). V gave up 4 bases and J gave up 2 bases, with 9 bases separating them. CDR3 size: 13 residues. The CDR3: CASSYRQTYEQYF. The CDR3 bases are TGTGCCAGCAGTTATAGACAGACCTACGAGCAGTACTTC.

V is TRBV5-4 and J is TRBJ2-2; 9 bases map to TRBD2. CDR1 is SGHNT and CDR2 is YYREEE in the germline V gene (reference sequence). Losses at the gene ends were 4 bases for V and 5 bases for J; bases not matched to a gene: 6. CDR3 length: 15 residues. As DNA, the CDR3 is TGTGCCAGCAGCCTCAGCGGGGGGCCTACCGGGGAGCTGTTTTTT. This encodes CASSLSGGPTGELFF.

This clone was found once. The CDR3 loop reads CASSFGEVAPLHF. CDR3 sequence (DNA): TGTGCCAGCAGCTTTGGGGAGGTGGCACCCCTCCACTTT. This sequence joins TRBV11-3 and TRBJ1-6; D is undetermined. CDR1 and CDR2 (germline): SGHNT, YENEEA. The CDR3 is 13 residues long. V lost 3 bases and J lost 11, with 11 bases in between. The full variable domain, completed using reference TRBV11-3 and TRBJ1-6, is EAGVVQSPRYKIIEKKQPVAFWCNPISGHNTLYWYLQNLGQGPELLIRYENEEAVDDSQLPKDRFSAERLKGVDSTLKIQPAELGDSAVYLCASSFGEVAPLHFGNGTRLTVT.

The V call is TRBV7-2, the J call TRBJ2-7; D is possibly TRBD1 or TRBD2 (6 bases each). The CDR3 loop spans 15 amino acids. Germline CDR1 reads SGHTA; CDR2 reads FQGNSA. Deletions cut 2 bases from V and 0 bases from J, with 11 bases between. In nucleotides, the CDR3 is TGTGCCAGCAGCTTAAGGGGGGCCAGCTCCTACGAGCAGTACTTC. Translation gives CASSLRGASSYEQYF.

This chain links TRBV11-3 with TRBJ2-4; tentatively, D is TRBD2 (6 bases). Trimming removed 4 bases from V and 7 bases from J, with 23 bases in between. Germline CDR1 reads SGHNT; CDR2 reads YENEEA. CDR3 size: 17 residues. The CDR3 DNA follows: TGTGCCAGCAGCTCCTTCCGTGACCGATCCGGGAGTAACATTCAGTACTTC. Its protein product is CASSSFRDRSGSNIQYF.

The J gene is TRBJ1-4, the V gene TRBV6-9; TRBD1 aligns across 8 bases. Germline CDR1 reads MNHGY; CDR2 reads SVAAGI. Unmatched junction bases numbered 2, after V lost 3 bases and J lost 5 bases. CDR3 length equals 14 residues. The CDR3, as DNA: TGTGCCAGCAGTTACGGACAGGGAAATGAAAAACTGTTTTTT. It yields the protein CASSYGQGNEKLFF.

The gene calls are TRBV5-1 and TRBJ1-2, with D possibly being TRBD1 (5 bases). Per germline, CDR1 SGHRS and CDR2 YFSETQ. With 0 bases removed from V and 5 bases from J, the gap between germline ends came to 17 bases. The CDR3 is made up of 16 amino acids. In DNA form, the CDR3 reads TGCGCCAGCAGCTTGGATCAGGGCCGTAGTGGATATGGCTACACCTTC. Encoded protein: CASSLDQGRSGYGYTF.

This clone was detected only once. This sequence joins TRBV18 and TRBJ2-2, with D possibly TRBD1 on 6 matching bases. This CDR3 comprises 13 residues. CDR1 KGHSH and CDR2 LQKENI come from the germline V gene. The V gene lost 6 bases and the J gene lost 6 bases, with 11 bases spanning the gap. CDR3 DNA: TGTGCCAGCTCTCCCAGGGGTGCCGGGGAGCTGTTTTTT. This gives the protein CASSPRGAGELFF.

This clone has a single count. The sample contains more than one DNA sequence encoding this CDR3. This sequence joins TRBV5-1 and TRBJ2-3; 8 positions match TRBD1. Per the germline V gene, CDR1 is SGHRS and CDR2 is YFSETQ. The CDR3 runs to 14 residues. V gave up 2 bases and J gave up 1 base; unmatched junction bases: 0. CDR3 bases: TGCGCCAGCAGCTTACAGGGGGGCACAGATACGCAGTATTTT. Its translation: CASSLQGGTDTQYF. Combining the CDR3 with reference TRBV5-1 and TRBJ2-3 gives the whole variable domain KAGVTQTPRYLIKTRGQQVTLSCSPISGHRSVSWYQQTPGQGLQFLFEYFSETQRNKGNFPGRFSGRQFSNSRSEMNVSTLELGDSALYLCASSLQGGTDTQYFGPGTRLTVL.